Sequencing of this T cell receptor (beta chain) was carried out in a study of human T cells and chemical hapten exposure. Whole-study context: The study lasted roughly 22 weeks, and patients were dosed weekly with diphenylcyclopropenone on the scalp throughout.

TCRdb re-derived calls from the RACE reads in MiXCR, one entry per CDR3 protein. The sample lists 55,000 to 75,000 distinct CDR3 sequences; around 12% were seen once. The CDR3 contains 12 residues. Germline values: CDR1 SQVTM, CDR2 ANQGSEA. The ends were cut back, 7 bases at V and 2 bases at J, with 9 bases in the middle. As to time point: patch test 3, about 24 weeks after DPC sensitization. Treatment of the sample: therapeutic diphenylcyclopropenone sensitization with weekly scalp DPC. A remark on this clonotype: Its antigen is undetermined.

Study-wide findings and caveats: Expanded TCRs produced significantly more large CDR3 similarity clusters than controls did.

The sample in question was whole blood, obtained in connection with sensitization to the hapten diphenylcyclopropenone (DPC). V and J are TRBV29-1 and TRBJ2-1; no definite D call. The clonotype comes from a man younger than 45 with alopecia areata. Some clones in this sample may be carry-over from other donors' samples. CDR3 loop: CSAATPYNEQFF. CDR3 bases: TGCAGCGCCGCGACCCCCTACAATGAGCAGTTCTTC.